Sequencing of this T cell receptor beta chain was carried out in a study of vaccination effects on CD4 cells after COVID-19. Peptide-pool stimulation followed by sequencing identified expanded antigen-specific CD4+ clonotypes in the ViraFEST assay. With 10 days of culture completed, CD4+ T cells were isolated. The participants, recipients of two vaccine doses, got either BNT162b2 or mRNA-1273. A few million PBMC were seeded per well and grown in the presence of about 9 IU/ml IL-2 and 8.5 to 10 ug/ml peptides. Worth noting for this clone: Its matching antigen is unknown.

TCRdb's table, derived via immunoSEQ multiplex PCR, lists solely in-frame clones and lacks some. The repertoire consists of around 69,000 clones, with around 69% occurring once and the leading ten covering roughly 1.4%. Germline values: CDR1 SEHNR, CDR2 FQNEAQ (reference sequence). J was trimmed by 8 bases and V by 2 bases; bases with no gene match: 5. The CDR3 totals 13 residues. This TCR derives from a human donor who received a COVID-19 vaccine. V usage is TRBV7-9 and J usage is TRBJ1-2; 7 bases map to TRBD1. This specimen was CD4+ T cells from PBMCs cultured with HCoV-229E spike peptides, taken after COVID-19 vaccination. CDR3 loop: CASSLRGRDGYTF. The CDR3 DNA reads TGTGCCAGCAGCTTAAGGGGGCGAGACGGCTACACCTTC. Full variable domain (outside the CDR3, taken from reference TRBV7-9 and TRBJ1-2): DTGVSQNPRHKITKRGQNVTFRCDPISEHNRLYWYRQTLGQGPEFLTYFQNEAQLEKSRLLSDRFSAERPKGSFSTLEIQRTEQGDSAMYLCASSLRGRDGYTFGSGTRLTVV.